This T cell receptor (beta chain) was profiled in a study of control samples from healthy donors and cancer patients. Clones were read by immunoSEQ multiplex PCR, and TCRdb kept only the in-frame ones, dropping some. The sample comprises about 150,000 clones, about nine tenths of which are singletons, and 3% to 3.5% rests with the top ten. V lost 6 bases to trimming and J lost 4 bases; unmatched junction nucleotides: 9. Germline loops: CDR1 SNHLY, CDR2 FYNNEI. CDR3 length: 15 amino acids. This chain connects TRBV2 to TRBJ1-3, with 7 bases lining up with TRBD1. This receptor was obtained from a man aged 30 to 39 in good health. The material sequenced was blood. CDR3: CASSGRQGSGNTIYF. CDR3 sequence (DNA): TGTGCCAGCAGCGGAAGACAGGGATCAGGAAACACCATATATTTT. Combining the CDR3 with reference TRBV2 and TRBJ1-3 gives the whole variable domain EPEVTQTPSHQVTQMGQEVILRCVPISNHLYFYWYRQILGQKVEFLVSFYNNEISEKSEIFDDQFSVERPDGSNFTLKIRSTKLEDSAMYFCASSGRQGSGNTIYFGEGSWLTVV.